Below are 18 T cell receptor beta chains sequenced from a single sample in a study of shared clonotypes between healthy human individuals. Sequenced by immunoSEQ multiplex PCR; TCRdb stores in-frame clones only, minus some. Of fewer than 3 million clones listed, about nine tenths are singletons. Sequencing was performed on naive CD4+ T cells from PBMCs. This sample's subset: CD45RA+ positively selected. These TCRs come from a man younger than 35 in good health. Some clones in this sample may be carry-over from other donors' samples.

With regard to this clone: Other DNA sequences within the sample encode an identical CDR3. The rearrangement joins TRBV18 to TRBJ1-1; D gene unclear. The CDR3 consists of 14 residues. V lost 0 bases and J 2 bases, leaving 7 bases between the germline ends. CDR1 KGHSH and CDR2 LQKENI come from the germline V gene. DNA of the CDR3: TGTGCCAGCTCACCACCTTCTGTAAACACTGAAGCTTTCTTT. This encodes CASSPPSVNTEAFF.

CDR3 DNA: TGTGCCAGCAGTACCTTTAGGGGAGATGATCAGCCCCAGCATTTT. Its protein is CASSTFRGDDQPQHF. The chain employs TRBV27 and TRBJ1-5; maybe TRBD1 (5 bases). The V end was cut by 5 bases, the J end by 5 bases, with 16 bases between. Germline V gives CDR1 MNHEY, CDR2 SMNVEV (reference sequence). The CDR3 totals 15 residues.

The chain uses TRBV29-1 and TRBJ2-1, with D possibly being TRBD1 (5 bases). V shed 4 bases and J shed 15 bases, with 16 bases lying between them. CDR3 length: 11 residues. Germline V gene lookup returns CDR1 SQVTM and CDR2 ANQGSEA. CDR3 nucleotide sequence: TGCAGCGTTGGACTCATTTTCAGGGTGTTCTTC. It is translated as CSVGLIFRVFF.

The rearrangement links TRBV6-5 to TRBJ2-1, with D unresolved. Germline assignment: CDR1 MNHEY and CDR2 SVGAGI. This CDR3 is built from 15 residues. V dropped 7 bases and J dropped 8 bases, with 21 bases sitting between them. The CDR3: CASTRGPSKTYEQFF. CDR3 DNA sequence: TGTGCCAGCACCAGAGGTCCCTCAAAGACCTATGAGCAGTTCTTC.

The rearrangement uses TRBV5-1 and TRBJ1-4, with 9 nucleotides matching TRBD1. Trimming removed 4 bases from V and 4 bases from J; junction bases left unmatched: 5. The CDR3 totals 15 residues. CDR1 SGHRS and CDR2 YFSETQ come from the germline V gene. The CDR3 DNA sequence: TGCGCCAGCAGCCCCCGGACAGGGGATAATGAAAAACTGTTTTTT. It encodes CASSPRTGDNEKLFF.

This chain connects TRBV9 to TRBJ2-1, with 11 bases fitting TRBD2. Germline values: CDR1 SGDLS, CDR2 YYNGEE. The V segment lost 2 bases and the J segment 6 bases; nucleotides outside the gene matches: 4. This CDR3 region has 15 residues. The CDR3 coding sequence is TGTGCCAGCAGCGTTACTAGCGGGAGCAGCAATGAGCAGTTCTTC. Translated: CASSVTSGSSNEQFF.

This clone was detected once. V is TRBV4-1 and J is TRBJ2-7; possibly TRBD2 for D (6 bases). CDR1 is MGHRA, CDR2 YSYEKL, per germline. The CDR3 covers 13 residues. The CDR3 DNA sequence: TGCGCTTCCTCGGGCGCGGGGAGCTACGAGCAGTACTTC. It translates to CASSGAGSYEQYF.

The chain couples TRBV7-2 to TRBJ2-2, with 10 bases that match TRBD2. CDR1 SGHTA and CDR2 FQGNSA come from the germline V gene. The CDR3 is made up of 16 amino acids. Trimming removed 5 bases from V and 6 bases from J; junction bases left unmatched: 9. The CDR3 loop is CASSLRLAGAAGELFF. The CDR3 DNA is TGTGCCAGCAGCCTCCGACTAGCGGGTGCGGCCGGGGAGCTGTTTTTT.

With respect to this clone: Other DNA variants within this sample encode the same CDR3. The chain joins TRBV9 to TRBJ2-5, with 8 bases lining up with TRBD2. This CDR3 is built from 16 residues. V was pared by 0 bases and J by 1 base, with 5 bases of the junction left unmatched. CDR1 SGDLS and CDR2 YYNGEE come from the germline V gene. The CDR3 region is CASSVASGRAQETQYF. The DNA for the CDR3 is TGTGCCAGCAGCGTAGCTTCCGGGAGGGCCCAAGAGACCCAGTACTTC.

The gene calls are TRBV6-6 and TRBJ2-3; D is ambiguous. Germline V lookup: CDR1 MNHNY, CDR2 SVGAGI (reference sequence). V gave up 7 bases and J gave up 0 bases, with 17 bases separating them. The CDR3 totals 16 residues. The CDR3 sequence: CASTPMDGYSTDTQYF. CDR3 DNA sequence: TGTGCCAGCACCCCAATGGACGGGTATAGCACAGATACGCAGTATTTT.

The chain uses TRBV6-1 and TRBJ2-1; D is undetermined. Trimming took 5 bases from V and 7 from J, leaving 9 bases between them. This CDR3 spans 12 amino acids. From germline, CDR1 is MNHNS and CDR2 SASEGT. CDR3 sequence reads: CASSYLGNEQFF. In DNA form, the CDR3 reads TGTGCCAGCAGTTATCTCGGAAATGAGCAGTTCTTC.

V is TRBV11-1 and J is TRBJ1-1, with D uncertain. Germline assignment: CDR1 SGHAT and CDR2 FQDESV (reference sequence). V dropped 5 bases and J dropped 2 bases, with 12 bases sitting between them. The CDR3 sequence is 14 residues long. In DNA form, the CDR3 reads TGTGCCAGCAGCACAAGACAAAGTAACACTGAAGCTTTCTTT. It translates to CASSTRQSNTEAFF.

The CDR3 loop reads CASSFRPTLGTSKADTQYF. In nucleotides, the CDR3 is TGCGCCAGCAGCTTTCGACCTACTCTTGGGACTAGCAAGGCAGATACGCAGTATTTT. The chain joins TRBV5-1 to TRBJ2-3; 9 bases are a match to TRBD2. The germline CDR1 and CDR2 sequences are SGHRS and YFSETQ. After removal of 2 bases from V and 4 bases from J, the junction contained 17 bases not matched to a gene. This CDR3 has 19 residues.

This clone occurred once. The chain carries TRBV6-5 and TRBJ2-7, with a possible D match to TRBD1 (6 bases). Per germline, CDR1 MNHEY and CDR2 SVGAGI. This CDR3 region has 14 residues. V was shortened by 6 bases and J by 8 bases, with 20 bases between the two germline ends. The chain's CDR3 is CASRTLESGTQQYF. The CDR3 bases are TGTGCCAGCAGGACTCTTGAATCCGGGACACAGCAGTACTTC.

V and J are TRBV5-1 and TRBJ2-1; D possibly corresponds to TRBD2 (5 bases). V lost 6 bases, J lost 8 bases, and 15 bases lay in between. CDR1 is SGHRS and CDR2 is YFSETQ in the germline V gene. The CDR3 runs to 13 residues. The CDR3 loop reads CASIFGVGDEQFF. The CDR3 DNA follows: TGCGCCAGCATCTTCGGGGTGGGCGATGAGCAGTTCTTC.

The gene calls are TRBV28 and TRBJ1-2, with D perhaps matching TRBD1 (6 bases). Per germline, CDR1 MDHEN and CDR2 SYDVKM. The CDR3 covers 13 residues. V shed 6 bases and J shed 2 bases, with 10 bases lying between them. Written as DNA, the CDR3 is TGTGCCAGCAGCGAACAGGGAAACTATGGCTACACCTTC. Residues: CASSEQGNYGYTF.

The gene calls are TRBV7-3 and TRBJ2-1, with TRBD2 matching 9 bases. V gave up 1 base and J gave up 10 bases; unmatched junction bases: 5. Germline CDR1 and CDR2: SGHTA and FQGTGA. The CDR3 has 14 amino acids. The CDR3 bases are TGTGCCAGCAGCTTAAAGGTGCTAGCGGGGGAGCAGTTCTTC. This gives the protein CASSLKVLAGEQFF.

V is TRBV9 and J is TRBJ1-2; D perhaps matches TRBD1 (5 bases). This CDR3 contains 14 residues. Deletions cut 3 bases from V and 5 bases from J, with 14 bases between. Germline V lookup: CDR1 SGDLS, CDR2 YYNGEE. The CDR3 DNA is TGTGCCAGCAGCGACCTCTTCGGGACTTATGGCTACACCTTC. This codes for CASSDLFGTYGYTF.